The 10 T cell receptor beta chains below were found in one sample sequenced in a study of T-cell reconstitution after alpha-beta-depleted transplantation in children. Unique molecular identifiers were incorporated when the TCRbeta library was constructed. One entry per CDR3 protein, called by TCRdb with MiXCR from the PCR reads. Here the sample spans about 900,000 distinct CDR3 sequences, roughly 29% being singletons. Source: PBMCs, mostly from graft donor cells, taken 360 days after TCRalphabeta/CD19-depleted stem cell transplant. These receptors were taken from a boy younger than two who had a stem cell transplant for SCID, so the T cells may come from the graft donor.

A few counts support this clonotype. The chain is built from TRBV12-3 or TRBV12-4 and TRBJ2-5; either TRBD1 or TRBD2 may fit D (5 bases each). Deletions cut 1 base from V and 5 bases from J, with 14 bases between. The CDR3 sequence is 15 residues long. Here the CDR3 reads CASSLEGTPQETQYF. CDR3 sequence (DNA): TGTGCCAGCAGTTTAGAAGGGACCCCACAGGAGACCCAGTACTTC.

The chain recombines TRBV9 with TRBJ2-1; 12 positions agree with TRBD2. The CDR3 extends over 17 amino acids. Germline CDR1 SGDLS, CDR2 YYNGEE. The V gene end was trimmed by 3 bases and the J gene end by 4 bases; junction bases not matched to a gene: 8. CDR3 DNA: TGTGCCAGCAGCGGACTAGCGGGGGCAAACGGGTACAATGAGCAGTTCTTC. As protein: CASSGLAGANGYNEQFF.

This clonotype turned up a few times. This sequence joins TRBV20-1 and TRBJ2-7; 8 bases fit TRBD1. V trimming: 3 bases; J trimming: 7 bases; junction bases outside the gene matches: 11. Germline CDR1 and CDR2: DFQATT and SNEGSKA (reference sequence). The CDR3 length is 14 residues. CDR3 in DNA: TGCAGTGCTAGGGACAGGGCGCCCTCTCGGGAGCAGTACTTC. Amino acid sequence: CSARDRAPSREQYF.

The genes are TRBV28 and TRBJ2-7; possibly TRBD2 for D (5 bases). Trimming stripped 4 bases from V and 4 bases from J, with 14 bases between. The CDR3 extends over 14 amino acids. Looked up from germline, CDR1 is MDHEN and CDR2 is SYDVKM. The CDR3 sequence: CASSWAGSTYEQYF. The CDR3 region has the DNA TGTGCCAGCAGTTGGGCGGGTTCGACGTACGAGCAGTACTTC.

The chain recombines TRBV28 with TRBJ2-3; TRBD2 matches at 9 bases. V lost 7 bases, J lost 0 bases, and 14 bases stayed unmatched. Germline values: CDR1 MDHEN, CDR2 SYDVKM. This CDR3 region has 18 residues. Here the CDR3 DNA reads TGTGCCAGCACTGACGCTAGCGGGGACCCTCCTAGCACAGATACGCAGTATTTT. Translated, it gives CASTDASGDPPSTDTQYF.

This clonotype was counted between two and nine times. This rearrangement joins TRBV5-8 to TRBJ1-1; D unresolved. In germline, CDR1 is SGHTS, CDR2 YDEGEE. Trimming shortened V by 0 bases and J by 1 base, and 7 bases separated the two germline ends. This CDR3 has 14 residues. The CDR3 reads CASSLAAGNTEAFF. The CDR3 DNA is TGTGCCAGCAGCTTGGCAGCAGGGAACACTGAAGCTTTCTTT.

The CDR3 protein is CASSPQRGTEAFF. The CDR3 region has the DNA TGCGCCAGCAGCCCGCAAAGGGGGACTGAAGCTTTCTTT. The chain combines TRBV5-1 with TRBJ1-1; weak D call: TRBD1 (6 bases). Looked up from germline, CDR1 is SGHRS and CDR2 is YFSETQ. CDR3 length: 13 residues. Trimming cost V 4 bases and J 5 bases, with 12 bases left between them.

The CDR3 sequence: CASSTVGVRGTEAFF. The CDR3 nucleotides read TGTGCCAGCAGCACCGTCGGGGTCCGGGGCACTGAAGCTTTCTTT. The chain is built from TRBV6-2 or TRBV6-3 and TRBJ1-1; D is unclear. The CDR3 runs 15 residues. Germline-derived CDR1 and CDR2 are MNHEY and SVGEGT. V was trimmed by 6 bases and J by 4 bases, leaving 18 bases between them.

This clonotype has just a few counts. The rearrangement joins TRBV2 to TRBJ2-5; D unresolved. The CDR3 sequence is 14 residues long. The germline gives CDR1 SNHLY, CDR2 FYNNEI. Trimming removed 6 bases from V and 2 bases from J, with 13 bases in between. The CDR3 sequence: CASRKAETQETQYF. In DNA form, the CDR3 reads TGTGCCAGCAGGAAAGCAGAGACGCAAGAGACCCAGTACTTC.

This clonotype was observed at least ten times. One end of the junction varies from germline; a read error may be responsible. This sequence joins TRBV5-1 and TRBJ1-2, with 7 bases fitting TRBD1. Germline-derived CDR1 and CDR2 are SGHRS and YFSETQ. This CDR3 is built from 13 residues. CDR3 protein: CASSLGQNYGYTF. CDR3 sequence (DNA): TGTGCCAGCAGTTTGGGACAGAACTATGGCTACACCTTC.